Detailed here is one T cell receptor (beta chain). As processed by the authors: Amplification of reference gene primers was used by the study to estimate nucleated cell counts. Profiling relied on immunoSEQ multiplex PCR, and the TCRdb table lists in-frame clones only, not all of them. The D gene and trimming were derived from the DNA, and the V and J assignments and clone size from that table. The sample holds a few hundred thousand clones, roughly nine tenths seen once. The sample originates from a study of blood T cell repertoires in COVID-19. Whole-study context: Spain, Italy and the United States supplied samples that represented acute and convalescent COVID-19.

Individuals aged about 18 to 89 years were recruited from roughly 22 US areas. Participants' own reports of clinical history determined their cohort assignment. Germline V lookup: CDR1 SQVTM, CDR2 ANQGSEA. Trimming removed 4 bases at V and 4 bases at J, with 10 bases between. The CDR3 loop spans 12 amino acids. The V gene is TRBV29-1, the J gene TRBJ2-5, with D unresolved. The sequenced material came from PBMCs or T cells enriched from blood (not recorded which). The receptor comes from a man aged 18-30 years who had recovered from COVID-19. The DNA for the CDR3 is TGCAGCGTTGTCCTTAGCATAGAGACCCAGTACTTC. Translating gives CSVVLSIETQYF.